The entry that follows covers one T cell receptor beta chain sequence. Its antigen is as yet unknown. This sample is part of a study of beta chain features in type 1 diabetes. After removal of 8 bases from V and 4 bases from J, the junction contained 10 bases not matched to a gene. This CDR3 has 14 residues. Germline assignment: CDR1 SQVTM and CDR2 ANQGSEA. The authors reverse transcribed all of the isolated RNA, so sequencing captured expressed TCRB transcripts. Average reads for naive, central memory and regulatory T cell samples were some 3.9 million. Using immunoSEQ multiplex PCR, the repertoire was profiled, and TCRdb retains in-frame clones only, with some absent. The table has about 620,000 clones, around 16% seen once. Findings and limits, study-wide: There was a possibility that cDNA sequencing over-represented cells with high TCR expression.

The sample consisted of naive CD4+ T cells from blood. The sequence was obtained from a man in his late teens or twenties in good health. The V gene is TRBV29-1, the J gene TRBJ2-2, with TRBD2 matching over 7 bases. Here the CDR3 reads CSTPSGGGTGELFF. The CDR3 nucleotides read TGCAGCACCCCGTCGGGCGGGGGCACCGGGGAGCTGTTTTTT.